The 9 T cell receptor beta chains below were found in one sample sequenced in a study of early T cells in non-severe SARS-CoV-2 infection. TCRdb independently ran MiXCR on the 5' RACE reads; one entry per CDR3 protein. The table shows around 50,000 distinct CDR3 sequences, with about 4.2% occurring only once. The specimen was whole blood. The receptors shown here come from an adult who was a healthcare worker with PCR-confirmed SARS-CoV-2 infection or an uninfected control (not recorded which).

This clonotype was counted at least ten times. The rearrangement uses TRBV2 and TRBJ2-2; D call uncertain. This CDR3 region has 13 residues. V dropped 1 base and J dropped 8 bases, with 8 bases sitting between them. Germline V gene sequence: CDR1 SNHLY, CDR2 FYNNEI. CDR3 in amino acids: CASSEVLKGELFF. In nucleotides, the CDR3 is TGTGCCAGCAGTGAAGTGCTCAAGGGGGAGCTGTTTTTT.

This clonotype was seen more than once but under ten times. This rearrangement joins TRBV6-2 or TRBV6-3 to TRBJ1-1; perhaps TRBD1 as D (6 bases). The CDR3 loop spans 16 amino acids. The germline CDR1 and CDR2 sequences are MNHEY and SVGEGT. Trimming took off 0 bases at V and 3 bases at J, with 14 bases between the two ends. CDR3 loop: CASSYSTGRGYTEAFF. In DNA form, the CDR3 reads TGTGCCAGCAGTTACTCGACAGGAAGAGGGTACACTGAAGCTTTCTTT.

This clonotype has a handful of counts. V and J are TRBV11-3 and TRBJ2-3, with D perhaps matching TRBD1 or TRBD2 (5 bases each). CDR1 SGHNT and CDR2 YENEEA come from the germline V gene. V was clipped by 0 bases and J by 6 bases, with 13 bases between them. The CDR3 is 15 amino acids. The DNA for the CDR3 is TGTGCCAGCAGCTTAGATCGGGGCCGAGCGGATACGCAGTATTTT. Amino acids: CASSLDRGRADTQYF.

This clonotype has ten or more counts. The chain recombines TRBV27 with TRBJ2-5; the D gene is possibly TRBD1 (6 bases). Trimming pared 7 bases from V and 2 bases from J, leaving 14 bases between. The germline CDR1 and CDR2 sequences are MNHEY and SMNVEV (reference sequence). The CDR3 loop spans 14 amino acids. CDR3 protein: CASTPGHPQETQYF. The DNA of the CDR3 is TGTGCCAGCACCCCGGGACATCCTCAAGAGACCCAGTACTTC.

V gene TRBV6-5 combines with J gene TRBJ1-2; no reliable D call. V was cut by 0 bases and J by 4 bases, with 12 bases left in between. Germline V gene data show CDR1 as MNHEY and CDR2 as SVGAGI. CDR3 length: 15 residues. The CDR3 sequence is CASSYSTDGLYGYTF. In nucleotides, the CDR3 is TGTGCCAGCAGTTACTCCACCGACGGCCTCTATGGCTACACCTTC.

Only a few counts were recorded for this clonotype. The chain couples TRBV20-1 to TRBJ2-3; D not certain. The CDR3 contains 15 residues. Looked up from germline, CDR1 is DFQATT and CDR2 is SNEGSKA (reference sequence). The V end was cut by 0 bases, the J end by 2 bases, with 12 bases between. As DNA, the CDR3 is TGCAGTGCTAGAGATCGTCGCGTAACCACAGATACGCAGTATTTT. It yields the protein CSARDRRVTTDTQYF.

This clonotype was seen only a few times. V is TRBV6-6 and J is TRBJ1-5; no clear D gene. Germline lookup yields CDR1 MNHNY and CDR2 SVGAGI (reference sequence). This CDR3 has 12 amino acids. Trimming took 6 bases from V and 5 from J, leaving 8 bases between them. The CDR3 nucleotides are TGTGCCAGCAGACAGCGGGATCAGCCCCAGCATTTT. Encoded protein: CASRQRDQPQHF.

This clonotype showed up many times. The CDR3 DNA sequence: TGCGCCAGCAGCTGGACGGACAGGGTGGATGAGCAGTTCTTC. Protein: CASSWTDRVDEQFF. V usage is TRBV5-1 and J usage is TRBJ2-1; TRBD1 matches at 8 bases. Germline trimming cut 3 bases from V and 8 bases from J; bases unmatched to any gene: 7. CDR1 is SGHRS and CDR2 is YFSETQ in the germline V gene. CDR3 length: 14 amino acids.

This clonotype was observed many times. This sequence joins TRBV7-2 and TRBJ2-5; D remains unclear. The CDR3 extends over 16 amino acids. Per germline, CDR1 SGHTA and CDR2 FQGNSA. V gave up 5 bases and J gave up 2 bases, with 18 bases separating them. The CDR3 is CASSPRRSTQQETQYF. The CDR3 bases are TGTGCCAGCAGCCCCCGGCGGAGCACGCAACAAGAGACCCAGTACTTC.